This record covers a single TCR beta chain. These data come from a study of blood T cell repertoires in COVID-19. Study-wide context: T cells, B-cell-depleted T cells, or PBMCs provided the cDNA or gDNA that served as material.

Germline-derived CDR1 and CDR2 are SGHTA and FQGTGA. Trimming took off 2 bases at V and 2 bases at J, with 9 bases between the two ends. This CDR3 has 14 residues. Produced via immunoSEQ multiplex PCR; TCRdb's table is partial and in-frame only. The table includes approximately 400,000 clones, roughly 90% detected once. What was sequenced was peripheral blood. The sequence came from a man aged 35 to 55 with acute or convalescent COVID-19. This chain uses TRBV7-3 with TRBJ2-5, with D possibly being TRBD2 (7 bases). The CDR3 is CASSLAGAQETQYF. In DNA form, the CDR3 reads TGTGCCAGCAGCTTAGCGGGGGCTCAAGAGACCCAGTACTTC. Looking up the rest from reference TRBV7-3 and TRBJ2-5 gives the full variable domain: GAGVSQTPSNKVTEKGKYVELRCDPISGHTALYWYRQSLGQGPEFLIYFQGTGAADDSGLPNDRFFAVRPEGSVSTLKIQRTERGDSAVYLCASSLAGAQETQYFGPGTRLLVL.